A single sample gave rise to the 19 T cell receptor beta chains below, sequenced in a study of cytomegalovirus exposure and HLA in healthy donors. PCR involved 60 Vbeta and 13 Jbeta primers. This table comes from immunoSEQ multiplex PCR, and its TCRdb copy is limited to in-frame clones, with some not included. The table has some 96,000 clones, about 80% seen once. What was sequenced was PBMCs. Every receptor here comes from a man aged 35-49 years in good health and CMV-seronegative.

The chain combines TRBV6-1 with TRBJ2-6; D gene unclear. Germline V gene data show CDR1 as MNHNS and CDR2 as SASEGT. The CDR3 runs 15 residues. V was clipped by 1 base and J by 0 bases, with 4 bases between them. CDR3 protein: CASSEDNSGANVLTF. DNA of the CDR3: TGTGCCAGCAGTGAAGACAACTCTGGGGCCAACGTCCTGACTTTC.

V usage is TRBV21-1 and J usage is TRBJ2-7; the tabulated D call, TRBD1, remains unverified against the DNA. TRBV21-1 is classified as a pseudogene. The CDR3 sequence is 15 residues long. The CDR3 here is CASSKSPGYPYEQYF. The CDR3 coding sequence is TGTGCCAGCAGCAAATCCCCAGGGTACCCCTACGAGCAGTACTTC.

The rearrangement joins TRBV6-5 to TRBJ1-2, with TRBD1 matching over 8 bases. Germline trimming cut 5 bases from V and 7 bases from J; bases unmatched to any gene: 6. The CDR3 is made up of 13 amino acids. From germline, CDR1 is MNHEY and CDR2 SVGAGI. The CDR3 nucleotides read TGTGCCAGCAGTGGACAGGGATTGTTTGGCTACACCTTC. It codes for CASSGQGLFGYTF.

The CDR3 loop is CASSLRGQGVYEQYF. The CDR3 bases are TGCGCCAGCAGCTTGCGGGGACAGGGAGTCTACGAGCAGTACTTC. V is TRBV5-1 and J is TRBJ2-7; 9 nucleotides agree with TRBD1. The CDR3 is 15 residues long. Germline trimming cut 1 base from V and 3 bases from J; bases unmatched to any gene: 5. The germline V gene has CDR1 SGHRS and CDR2 YFSETQ.

With regard to this clone: A junction boundary mismatches the germline segment, possibly from a read error. The chain couples TRBV7-9 to TRBJ1-5; possible D gene TRBD1, 6 bases. CDR1 is SEHNR, CDR2 FQNEAQ, per germline (reference sequence). The CDR3 is 14 residues long. CDR3 coding DNA: TGTTCCAGCAGCGGGGCAGGGGCAAATCAGCCCCAGCATTTT. Protein sequence: CSSSGAGANQPQHF.

The chain employs TRBV10-2 and TRBJ2-1; 9 bases map to TRBD2. Trimming at V came to 6 bases and at J to 8 bases, leaving 8 bases not matched to a gene. CDR3 size: 14 residues. Germline loops: CDR1 WSHSY, CDR2 SAAADI. CDR3 sequence (DNA): TGCGCCAGCAGGCGGGCGGGAGGGCCCGATGAGCAGTTCTTC. Its translation is CASRRAGGPDEQFF.

The V and J genes are TRBV19 and TRBJ2-7; a weak D match, TRBD2 (6 bases). This CDR3 region has 14 residues. Trimming removed 3 bases from V and 1 base from J, with 10 bases in between. Germline V gene data show CDR1 as LNHDA and CDR2 as SQIVND (reference sequence). The CDR3 nucleotides are TGTGCCAGTAGTATGAGTGCGGGGTCCTACGAGCAGTACTTC. This encodes CASSMSAGSYEQYF.

This chain connects TRBV19 to TRBJ1-2; unclear D gene. Germline lookup yields CDR1 LNHDA and CDR2 SQIVND (reference sequence). V dropped 2 bases and J dropped 6 bases, with 10 bases sitting between them. This CDR3 is built from 13 residues. CDR3 in amino acids: CASSIIGENGYTF. As DNA, the CDR3 is TGTGCCAGTAGTATAATAGGAGAGAATGGCTACACCTTC.

The J gene is TRBJ2-7, the V gene TRBV4-1, with a weak D call TRBD2 (6 bases). In germline, CDR1 is MGHRA, CDR2 YSYEKL. The germline V and J ends were trimmed by 4 bases and 2 bases, with 18 bases remaining between them. This CDR3 is 16 amino acids long. This CDR3 is CASSRLAASEAYEQYF. The CDR3, as DNA: TGCGCCAGCAGCCGGCTGGCAGCTAGCGAGGCCTACGAGCAGTACTTC.

The V and J genes are TRBV2 and TRBJ1-1; D is perhaps TRBD1 (5 bases). CDR1 and CDR2 from the germline V gene are SNHLY and FYNNEI. This CDR3 contains 14 residues. V lost 2 bases, J lost 5 bases, and 12 bases lay in between. The CDR3 reads CASSERRTFTEAFF. For the CDR3, the DNA is TGTGCCAGCAGTGAAAGAAGGACATTTACTGAAGCTTTCTTT. Full variable domain (outside the CDR3, taken from reference TRBV2 and TRBJ1-1): EPEVTQTPSHQVTQMGQEVILRCVPISNHLYFYWYRQILGQKVEFLVSFYNNEISEKSEIFDDQFSVERPDGSNFTLKIRSTKLEDSAMYFCASSERRTFTEAFFGQGTRLTVV.

This clone was counted only a few times. J is TRBJ1-5 and V is TRBV7-2, with TRBD1 matching 9 bases. The CDR3 loop spans 16 amino acids. Germline V lookup: CDR1 SGHTA, CDR2 FQGNSA. Trimming cost V 1 base and J 3 bases; bases outside gene matches: 4. The CDR3 DNA follows: TGTGCCAGCAGCTTAGTTGGACAGGGGACCAATCAGCCCCAGCATTTT. It codes for CASSLVGQGTNQPQHF.

The V gene is TRBV9, the J gene TRBJ2-7, with a possible D match to TRBD2 (6 bases). Germline CDR1 reads SGDLS; CDR2 reads YYNGEE. Trimming shortened V by 0 bases and J by 5 bases, and 21 bases separated the two germline ends. The length of the CDR3 is 17 residues. The DNA for the CDR3 is TGTGCCAGCAGCGTAGGCGGGGTGATAGGACCGGGCAACGAGCAGTACTTC. Translated: CASSVGGVIGPGNEQYF.

CDR3 residues: CASSPAGRGSGANVLTF. CDR3 DNA sequence: TGTGCCAGCTCACCAGCCGGCAGGGGGTCTGGGGCCAACGTCCTGACTTTC. The chain combines TRBV18 with TRBJ2-6; 7 bases are shared with TRBD1. The CDR3 contains 17 residues. J was trimmed by 1 base and V by 2 bases; bases with no gene match: 5. The germline V gene has CDR1 KGHSH and CDR2 LQKENI.

The table lists this clone with a few counts. The chain recombines TRBV5-1 with TRBJ1-1, with 7 bases lining up with TRBD1. V gave up 4 bases and J gave up 6 bases; unmatched junction bases: 9. Per germline, CDR1 SGHRS and CDR2 YFSETQ. This CDR3 contains 14 residues. Here the CDR3 DNA reads TGCGCCAGCAGCAAGGACAGGTTCACCTCTGAAGCTTTCTTT. This codes for CASSKDRFTSEAFF. Together with reference TRBV5-1 and TRBJ1-1, the CDR3 gives the full variable domain: KAGVTQTPRYLIKTRGQQVTLSCSPISGHRSVSWYQQTPGQGLQFLFEYFSETQRNKGNFPGRFSGRQFSNSRSEMNVSTLELGDSALYLCASSKDRFTSEAFFGQGTRLTVV.

This clone was recorded a few times. This chain connects TRBV27 to TRBJ2-1; D is unclear. The CDR3 sequence is 11 residues long. V was pared by 6 bases and J by 8 bases, with 8 bases between. Germline CDR1 MNHEY, CDR2 SMNVEV (reference sequence). The CDR3 DNA is TGTGCCAGCAGGGAGAGGTATGAGCAGTTCTTC. The encoded protein is CASRERYEQFF.

The chain has TRBV18 and TRBJ2-7, with TRBD2 matching 7 bases. This CDR3 is built from 14 residues. Germline CDR1 reads KGHSH; CDR2 reads LQKENI. Trimming removed 5 bases from V and 2 bases from J; junction bases left unmatched: 6. The CDR3 loop reads CASSGREGPYEQYF. The CDR3 bases are TGTGCCAGCTCAGGGAGGGAGGGCCCCTACGAGCAGTACTTC.

The chain links TRBV11-3 to TRBJ2-5, with D possibly TRBD2 on 7 matching bases. Trimming stripped 5 bases from V and 1 base from J, with 11 bases between. The germline gives CDR1 SGHNT, CDR2 YENEEA. This CDR3 spans 14 amino acids. CDR3 bases: TGTGCCAGCAGCCACGGGGGGCCCCAAGAGACCCAGTACTTC. Its translation: CASSHGGPQETQYF.

The gene calls are TRBV29-1 and TRBJ2-1, with 11 bases fitting TRBD2. CDR1 SQVTM and CDR2 ANQGSEA come from the germline V gene. The CDR3 covers 13 residues. The CDR3 loop reads CSGSGGASNEQFF. The DNA of the CDR3 is TGCAGTGGTAGCGGGGGGGCGTCGAATGAGCAGTTCTTC.

The chain joins TRBV25-1 to TRBJ2-5; TRBD1 matches at 7 bases. V trimming: 4 bases; J trimming: 1 base; junction bases outside the gene matches: 12. CDR1 and CDR2 (germline): MGHDK, SYGVNS. The CDR3 is made up of 17 amino acids. In DNA form, the CDR3 reads TGTGCCAGCAGTGGCTTGGACAGGTCGGAATTCCAAGAGACCCAGTACTTC. Translation: CASSGLDRSEFQETQYF.